The 3 T cell receptor beta chains below all came from one sample that was sequenced in a study of identifying expanded T cells in peripheral blood. Some clones are missing from TCRdb's copy, which holds only in-frame ones; the method was immunoSEQ multiplex PCR. Here the sample spans approximately 120,000 clones, roughly 84% being singletons. Sequencing input: blood. The receptors stem from a person aged 18 to 75 in good health.

This clone was observed once. For the CDR3, the DNA is TGTGCCAGCAGCCTTCCCGGACAGGGGATGAACACTGAAGCTTTCTTT. This codes for CASSLPGQGMNTEAFF. The chain links TRBV7-9 to TRBJ1-1, with 9 positions matching TRBD1. This CDR3 region has 16 residues. V was pared by 5 bases and J by 0 bases, with 7 bases of the junction left unmatched. The V gene's germline CDR1 is SEHNR and CDR2 FQNEAQ (reference sequence).

The rearrangement joins TRBV5-6 to TRBJ1-6; 7 bases agree with TRBD1. The germline V gene has CDR1 SGHDT and CDR2 YYEEEE. V was pared by 4 bases and J by 6 bases, with 4 bases of the junction left unmatched. The CDR3 has 14 amino acids. Written as DNA, the CDR3 is TGTGCCAGCAGCGGGGGGACAGCTAATTCACCCCTCCACTTT. Its translation is CASSGGTANSPLHF.

The gene calls are TRBV11-2 and TRBJ2-2; D possibly uses TRBD1 or TRBD2 (5 bases each). The CDR3 loop spans 15 amino acids. Germline V gives CDR1 SGHAT, CDR2 FQNNGV. Trimming cost V 4 bases and J 2 bases, with 11 bases left between them. The CDR3 coding sequence is TGTGCCAGCAGCTCAACGGGGACCAACACCGGGGAGCTGTTTTTT. Its translation: CASSSTGTNTGELFF.